This T cell receptor (beta chain) was obtained from a study of blood T cell repertoires in COVID-19. Trimming removed 7 bases from V and 1 base from J; junction bases left unmatched: 12. The CDR3 runs 16 residues. Germline-derived CDR1 and CDR2 are SGHTS and YDEGEE. The protocol was immunoSEQ multiplex PCR, while the TCRdb copy is restricted to in-frame clones and leaves out a portion. The sample has some 130,000 clones; less than 90% are singletons. The sequence derives from a man in his 70s with acute or convalescent COVID-19. The gene calls are TRBV5-8 and TRBJ2-5; 8 bases are shared with TRBD2. Input material: peripheral blood. The CDR3 reads CASDSGKGTSQETQYF. CDR3 nucleotide sequence: TGTGCCAGCGACTCGGGCAAAGGGACTAGCCAAGAGACCCAGTACTTC.